This TCR beta chain was captured in a study of CD8+ T cells in alopecia areata. Whole-study findings and limits: Clonality in lesional scalp, especially alopecia totalis/universalis, exceeded that of normal scalp.

Investigators isolated RNA and reverse transcribed it into cDNA to act as the sequencing template. Produced via immunoSEQ multiplex PCR; TCRdb's table is partial and in-frame only. Here the sample spans under 70,000 clones, approximately 64% being singletons. Trimming removed 4 bases from V and 4 bases from J, with 16 bases in between. This CDR3 spans 14 amino acids. Germline values: CDR1 SQVTM, CDR2 ANQGSEA. Turning to this clone: Its specificity is not known.

The receptor was derived from a human donor with alopecia areata. Sample: CD8+ T cells sorted from blood, taken at week 0. The gene calls are TRBV29-1 and TRBJ1-1; a possible D gene is TRBD1 (6 bases). The CDR3 DNA sequence: TGCAGCGTTGTTGACGCGGGGGCGGGCACTGAAGCTTTCTTT. This encodes CSVVDAGAGTEAFF.